The T cell receptor beta chain under discussion was sequenced for a study of beta chain features in type 1 diabetes. Study in general: What patients shared with healthy donors was a similar profile of age, gender and cell yields.

Trimming took 5 bases from V and 3 from J, leaving 20 bases between them. CDR3 size: 15 residues. Germline V gene data show CDR1 as SQVTM and CDR2 as ANQGSEA. The entirety of the isolated RNA underwent reverse transcription, so expressed TCRB transcripts were sequenced. TCRdb's table, derived via immunoSEQ multiplex PCR, lists solely in-frame clones and lacks some. The sample records hundreds of thousands of clones, 25% to 35% being singletons. The chain is built from TRBV29-1 and TRBJ2-7, with unresolved D. The sequencing sample was made of naive CD4+ T cells from blood. The clonotype originates from a man aged 18 to 35 in good health. CDR3 sequence reads: CSVRTLGTAIYEQYF. The CDR3 DNA reads TGCAGCGTTCGCACCCTGGGAACAGCGATCTACGAGCAGTACTTC.